The clone carrying this T cell receptor (beta chain) has at least ten counts. Its antigen is unidentified. CDR1 and CDR2 (germline): DFQATT, SNEGSKA (reference sequence). The CDR3 is 14 amino acids. Trimming left V 6 bases short and J 5 bases short, with 14 bases between. TCRdb processed the 5' RACE reads anew with MiXCR; each CDR3 protein has one entry. The data show 300,000 or so distinct CDR3 sequences, around 8.6% seen once. This specimen belongs to a study of T cells after yellow fever vaccination. The study's findings and limits: Reappearance after the booster was observed for most primary-vaccination clones (96% CD4, over 70% CD8).

The chain combines TRBV20-1 with TRBJ1-6; TRBD1 might be the D (6 bases). The receptor's source is a man younger than 35 who received the YFV17D yellow fever vaccine. Sequencing used CD4+ T cells sorted from PBMCs, obtained 5 days after the yellow fever booster vaccination. CDR3 protein: CSAPGQGHNSPLHF. CDR3 nucleotide sequence: TGCAGTGCACCAGGGCAGGGGCATAATTCACCCCTCCACTTT.